This entry lists 4 T cell receptor beta chains sequenced from one sample in a study of T cell responses to AZD1222 COVID-19 vaccine. The table came from immunoSEQ multiplex PCR; TCRdb's copy has only in-frame clones and leaves some out. The sample records tens of thousands of clones, approximately 88% being singletons. Specimen: peripheral blood, collected 28 days after the second dose of the MenACWY control vaccine. These receptors were taken from an adult who received the MenACWY meningococcal vaccine as a control.

V is TRBV5-1 and J is TRBJ2-2; 7 positions match TRBD2. The CDR3 totals 14 residues. Trimming removed 4 bases from V and 2 bases from J; junction bases left unmatched: 2. Germline-derived CDR1 and CDR2 are SGHRS and YFSETQ. CDR3 loop: CASSRDYNTGELFF. The CDR3 DNA sequence: TGCGCCAGCAGCAGGGACTACAACACCGGGGAGCTGTTTTTT.

The V call is TRBV6-5, the J call TRBJ2-1; 13 bases align to TRBD2. This CDR3 comprises 15 residues. Germline CDR1 MNHEY, CDR2 SVGAGI. With 7 bases clipped from V and 8 bases from J, the junction kept 8 bases outside the gene matches. The CDR3 spells CASNSGLAGVYEQFF. The CDR3 DNA reads TGTGCCAGCAACAGCGGACTAGCGGGGGTCTATGAGCAGTTCTTC.

This clone was observed a few times. The V and J genes are TRBV7-8 and TRBJ2-3; TRBD1 matches 7 bases. Germline CDR1 SGHVS, CDR2 FQNEAQ. J was trimmed by 1 base and V by 1 base; bases with no gene match: 17. The CDR3 is 20 residues long. The DNA for the CDR3 is TGTGCCAGCAGCTTAGACGTCGCAGGGGGAATCCACGAGCGCACAGATACGCAGTATTTT. It is translated as CASSLDVAGGIHERTDTQYF.

In its sample, this clone was seen a few times. The chain employs TRBV4-3 and TRBJ1-3, with D uncertain. The length of the CDR3 is 16 residues. With 0 bases removed from V and 0 bases from J, the gap between germline ends came to 9 bases. Per germline, CDR1 LGHNA and CDR2 YSLEER. CDR3 loop: CASSQDSGNSGNTIYF. CDR3 coding DNA: TGCGCCAGCAGCCAAGATTCGGGCAACTCTGGAAACACCATATATTTT.